The T cell receptor (beta chain) described here comes from a study of tumor and adjacent non-tumor tissue in lung cancer. General study results and limits: Normal lung showed higher cumulative top 100 clone frequency than tumor. Tumor tissue had significantly higher TCR diversity than normal lung. Tumor TCR diversity, when higher, was linked to shorter survival.

The library came from three nested PCR rounds adapted from ARM-PCR protocols. TCRdb ran MiXCR on the multiplex PCR reads and lists one entry per CDR3 protein. The sample holds about 75,000 distinct CDR3 sequences, less than 75% seen once. The template was RNA from unsorted bulk tissue. Distant lung tissue was collected more than 3 cm away from the tumor edge. This clonotype was seen a few times. What it recognizes is unknown. The CDR3 length is 17 residues. The material sequenced was distant non-tumor lung tissue. The chain carries TRBV21-1 and TRBJ2-2. TRBV21-1 is designated a pseudogene. The sequence derives from a woman in her forties or fifties with non-small cell lung cancer. CDR3 sequence: CASSNQVWLSCTGELFF. The CDR3 DNA sequence: TGTGCCAGCAGCAATCAAGTATGGCTAAGTTGTACCGGGGAGCTGTTTTTT.